Described below is a single T cell receptor beta chain sequence and its context. Self-reported history from a screening survey and questionnaire set each donor's cohort. Cohort 3 donors counted as recovered after two negative PCRs, clearance, or resolved symptoms. Germline V gene lookup returns CDR1 SGHRS and CDR2 YFSETQ. V trimming: 7 bases; J trimming: 6 bases; junction bases outside the gene matches: 15. The CDR3 is made up of 15 amino acids. Clones were read by immunoSEQ multiplex PCR, and TCRdb kept only the in-frame ones, dropping some. This table holds 150,000 or so clones, about 90% found once. This entry belongs to a study of blood T cell repertoires in COVID-19. At the level of the study: Specimens from acute and convalescent COVID-19 originated in the United States, Italy and Spain. The analysed material was cDNA or gDNA that came from T cells, B-cell-depleted T cells, or PBMCs.

The clonotype comes from a woman aged 45-65 years who had recovered from COVID-19. This chain joins TRBV5-1 and TRBJ2-7; 8 nucleotides align to TRBD1. What was sequenced was PBMCs or T cells enriched from blood (not recorded which). This chain's CDR3 is CASRTSQGAEREQYF. The CDR3 DNA reads TGCGCCAGCCGGACCTCCCAGGGGGCGGAACGCGAGCAGTACTTC.